This TCR beta chain was obtained from a study of identical twins. This clonotype was counted ten times or more. Its target is unknown. The ends lost 6 bases at V and 2 bases at J; junction bases unmatched: 7. CDR1 SNHLY and CDR2 FYNNEI come from the germline V gene. The CDR3 length is 14 residues. TCRdb redid the calling of the 5' RACE reads with MiXCR, one entry per CDR3 protein. This repertoire shows under 250,000 distinct CDR3 sequences, 6% to 8.5% found once; its top ten account for roughly 5.4%. In every case, the donor was a healthy Caucasian. The study's findings and limits: Rather than following the same donors, the conclusions depended on cross-sectional statistical analysis. Out-of-frame alpha sequences common to twins exhibited an excess of low generation probability. Beta out-of-frame sequences displayed a weaker excess of sharing between twins.

The sample was also reused in another study, on yellow fever vaccine responses in identical twins.

The sequence was collected from a woman younger than 35 in good health. The chain employs TRBV2 and TRBJ2-7, with TRBD2 matching over 7 bases. Sample: CD8+ T cells sorted from blood. The CDR3 region has the DNA TGTGCCAGCAGGCCAACCAGCGGGACCTACGAGCAGTACTTC. Protein sequence: CASRPTSGTYEQYF.